Sequencing of this T cell receptor beta chain was carried out in a study of identical twins. The V gene's germline CDR1 is SGHTA and CDR2 FQGNSA. This CDR3 is 16 amino acids long. J was trimmed by 7 bases and V by 2 bases; bases with no gene match: 10. MiXCR, applied by TCRdb to the 5' RACE reads, yields one record per CDR3 protein. The table lists hundreds of thousands of distinct CDR3 sequences, under 9% of them singletons. This clonotype turned up a few times. The same sample was also used in a study of yellow fever vaccine responses in identical twins.

Material: PBMCs. The receptor was derived from a woman between 18 and 30 years old in good health. The chain employs TRBV7-2 and TRBJ2-1; 8 nucleotides match TRBD2. The CDR3 bases are TGTGCCAGCAGCTTAATTTCGGGAGGGCCCAGAAATGAGCAGTTCTTC. Protein sequence: CASSLISGGPRNEQFF.